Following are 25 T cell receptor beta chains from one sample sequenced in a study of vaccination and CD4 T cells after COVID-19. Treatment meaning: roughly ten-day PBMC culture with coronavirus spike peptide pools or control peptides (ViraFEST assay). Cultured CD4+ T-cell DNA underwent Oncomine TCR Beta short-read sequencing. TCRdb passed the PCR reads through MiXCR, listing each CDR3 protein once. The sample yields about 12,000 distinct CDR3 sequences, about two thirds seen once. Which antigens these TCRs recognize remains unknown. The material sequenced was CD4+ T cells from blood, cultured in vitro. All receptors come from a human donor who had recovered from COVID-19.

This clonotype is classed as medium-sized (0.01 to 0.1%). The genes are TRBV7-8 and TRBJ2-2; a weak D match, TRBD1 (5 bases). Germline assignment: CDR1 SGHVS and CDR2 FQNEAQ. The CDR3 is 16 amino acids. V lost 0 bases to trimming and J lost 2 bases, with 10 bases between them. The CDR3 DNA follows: TGTGCCAGCAGCTTAGCGAGGTGGGGCAACACCGGGGAGCTGTTTTTT. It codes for CASSLARWGNTGELFF.

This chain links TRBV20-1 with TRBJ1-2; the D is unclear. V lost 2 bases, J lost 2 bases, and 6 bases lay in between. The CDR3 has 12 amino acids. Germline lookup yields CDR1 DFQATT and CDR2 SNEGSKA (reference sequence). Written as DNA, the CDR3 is TGCAGTGCTAGAACCGGGAACTATGGCTACACCTTC. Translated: CSARTGNYGYTF.

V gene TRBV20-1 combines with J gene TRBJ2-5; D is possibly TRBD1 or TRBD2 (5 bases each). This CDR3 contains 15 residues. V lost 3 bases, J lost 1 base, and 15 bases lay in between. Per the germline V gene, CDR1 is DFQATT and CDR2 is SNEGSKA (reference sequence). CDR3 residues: CSASSVRDGQETQYF. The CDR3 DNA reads TGCAGTGCTAGTAGCGTCCGGGACGGCCAAGAGACCCAGTACTTC.

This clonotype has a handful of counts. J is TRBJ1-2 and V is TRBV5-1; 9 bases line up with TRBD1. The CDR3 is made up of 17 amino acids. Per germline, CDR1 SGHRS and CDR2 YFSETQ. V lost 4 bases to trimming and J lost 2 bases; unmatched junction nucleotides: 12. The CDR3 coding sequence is TGCGCCAGCAGCCCCTTACAGGGGGCGGTCGGGAACTATGGCTACACCTTC. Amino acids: CASSPLQGAVGNYGYTF.

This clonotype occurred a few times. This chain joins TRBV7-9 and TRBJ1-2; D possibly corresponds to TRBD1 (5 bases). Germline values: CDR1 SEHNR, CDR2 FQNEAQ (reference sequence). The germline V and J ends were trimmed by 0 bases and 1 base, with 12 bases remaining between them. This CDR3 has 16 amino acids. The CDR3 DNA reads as TGTGCCAGCAGCTTAGCGGAGACAGTCTTTAACTATGGCTACACCTTC. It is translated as CASSLAETVFNYGYTF.

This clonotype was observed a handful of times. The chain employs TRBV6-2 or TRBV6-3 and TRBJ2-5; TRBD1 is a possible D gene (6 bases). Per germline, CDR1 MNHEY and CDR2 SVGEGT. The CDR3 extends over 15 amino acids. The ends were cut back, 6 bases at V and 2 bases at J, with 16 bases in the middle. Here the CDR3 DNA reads TGTGCCAGCAGGGGCACAGGGTTGGGACAAGAGACCCAGTACTTC. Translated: CASRGTGLGQETQYF.

The CDR3 region is CASSRTTGTHNQPQHF. The CDR3 bases are TGTGCCAGCAGTCGTACGACCGGGACACACAATCAGCCCCAGCATTTT. This chain uses TRBV12-3 or TRBV12-4 with TRBJ1-5; possible D gene TRBD1, 6 bases. The CDR3 length is 16 residues. V lost 5 bases to trimming and J lost 3 bases, with 17 bases between them.

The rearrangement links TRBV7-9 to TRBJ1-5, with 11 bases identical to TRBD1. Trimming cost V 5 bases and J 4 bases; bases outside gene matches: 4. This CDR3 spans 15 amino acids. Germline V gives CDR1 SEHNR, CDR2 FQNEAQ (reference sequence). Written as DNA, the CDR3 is TGTGCCAGCAGCCAGGGACAGGGGGAGAATCAGCCCCAGCATTTT. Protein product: CASSQGQGENQPQHF.

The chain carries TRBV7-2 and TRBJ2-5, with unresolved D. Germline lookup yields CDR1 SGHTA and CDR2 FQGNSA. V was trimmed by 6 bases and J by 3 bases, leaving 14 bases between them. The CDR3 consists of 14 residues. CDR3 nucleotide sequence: TGTGCCAGCAGGCCCCCGGGCCGTAAAGAGACCCAGTACTTC. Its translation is CASRPPGRKETQYF.

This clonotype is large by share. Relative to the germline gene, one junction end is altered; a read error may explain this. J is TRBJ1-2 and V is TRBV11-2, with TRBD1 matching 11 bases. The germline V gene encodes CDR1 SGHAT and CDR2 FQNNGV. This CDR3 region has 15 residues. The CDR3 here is CASSQTGQGVEGYTF. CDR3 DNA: TGCGCCAGCAGCCAAACGGGACAGGGGGTTGAAGGCTACACCTTC.

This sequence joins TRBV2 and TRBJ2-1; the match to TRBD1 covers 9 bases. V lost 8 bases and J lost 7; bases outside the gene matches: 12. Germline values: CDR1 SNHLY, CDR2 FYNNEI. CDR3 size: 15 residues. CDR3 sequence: CASYRAGTGRNEQFF. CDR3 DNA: TGTGCCAGCTACCGAGCCGGGACAGGGAGGAATGAGCAGTTCTTC.

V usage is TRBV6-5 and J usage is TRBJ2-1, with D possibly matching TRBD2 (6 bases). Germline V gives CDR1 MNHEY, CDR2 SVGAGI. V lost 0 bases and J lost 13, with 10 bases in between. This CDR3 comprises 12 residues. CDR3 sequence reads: CASSYSREKQFF. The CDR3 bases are TGTGCCAGCAGTTACTCCCGGGAGAAACAGTTCTTC.

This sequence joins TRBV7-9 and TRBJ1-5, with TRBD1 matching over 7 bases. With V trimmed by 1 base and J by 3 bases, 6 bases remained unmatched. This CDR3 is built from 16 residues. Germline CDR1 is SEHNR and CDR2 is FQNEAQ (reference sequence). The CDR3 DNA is TGTGCCAGCAGCTTAGGGACGACAGGGCCCAATCAGCCCCAGCATTTT. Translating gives CASSLGTTGPNQPQHF.

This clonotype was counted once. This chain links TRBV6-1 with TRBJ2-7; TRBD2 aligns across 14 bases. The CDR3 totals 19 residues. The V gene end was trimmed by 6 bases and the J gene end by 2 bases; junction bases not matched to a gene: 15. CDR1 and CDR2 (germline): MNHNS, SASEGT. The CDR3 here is CASRLPGTSGGATPYEQYF. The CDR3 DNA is TGTGCCAGCAGGCTCCCCGGGACTAGCGGGGGCGCCACCCCCTACGAGCAGTACTTC.

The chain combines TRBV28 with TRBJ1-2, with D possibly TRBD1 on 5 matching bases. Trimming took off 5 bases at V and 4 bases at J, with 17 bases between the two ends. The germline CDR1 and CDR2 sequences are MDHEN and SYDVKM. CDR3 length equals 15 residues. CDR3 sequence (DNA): TGTGCCAGCAGTCCAGGACTGAAGGGACCCTATGGCTACACCTTC. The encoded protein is CASSPGLKGPYGYTF.

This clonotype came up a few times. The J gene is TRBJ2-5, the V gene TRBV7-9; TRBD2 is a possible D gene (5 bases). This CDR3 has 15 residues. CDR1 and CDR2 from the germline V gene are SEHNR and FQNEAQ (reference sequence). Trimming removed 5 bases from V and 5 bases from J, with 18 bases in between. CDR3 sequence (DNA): TGTGCCAGCAGCCATTGGACTGGACGAGAGGAGACCCAGTACTTC. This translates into CASSHWTGREETQYF. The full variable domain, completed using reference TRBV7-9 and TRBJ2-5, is DTGVSQNPRHKITKRGQNVTFRCDPISEHNRLYWYRQTLGQGPEFLTYFQNEAQLEKSRLLSDRFSAERPKGSFSTLEIQRTEQGDSAMYLCASSHWTGREETQYFGPGTRLLVL.

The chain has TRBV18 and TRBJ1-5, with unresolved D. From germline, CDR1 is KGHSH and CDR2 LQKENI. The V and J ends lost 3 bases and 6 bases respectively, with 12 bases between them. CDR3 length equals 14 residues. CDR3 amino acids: CASSPRHEGQPQHF. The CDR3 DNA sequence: TGTGCCAGCTCACCCCGACACGAGGGTCAGCCCCAGCATTTT.

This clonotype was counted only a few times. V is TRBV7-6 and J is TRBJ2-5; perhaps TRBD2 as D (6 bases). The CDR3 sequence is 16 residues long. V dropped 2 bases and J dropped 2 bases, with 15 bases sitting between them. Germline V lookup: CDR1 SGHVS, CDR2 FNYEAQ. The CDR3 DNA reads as TGTGCCAGCAGCTTATTTTCCGGGGGACCTCAAGAGACCCAGTACTTC. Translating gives CASSLFSGGPQETQYF.

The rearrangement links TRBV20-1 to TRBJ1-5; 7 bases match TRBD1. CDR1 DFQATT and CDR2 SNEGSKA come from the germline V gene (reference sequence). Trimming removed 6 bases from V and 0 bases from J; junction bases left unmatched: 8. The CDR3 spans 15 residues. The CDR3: CSALRDSHSNQPQHF. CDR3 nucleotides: TGCAGTGCCCTTAGGGACAGCCATAGCAATCAGCCCCAGCATTTT.

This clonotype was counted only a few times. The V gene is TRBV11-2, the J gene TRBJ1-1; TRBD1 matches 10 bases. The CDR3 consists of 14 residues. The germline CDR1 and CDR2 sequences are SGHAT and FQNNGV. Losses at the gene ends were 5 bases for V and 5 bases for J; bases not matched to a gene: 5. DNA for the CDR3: TGTGCCAGCAGCAAGGACAGGGGGGGAACTGAAGCTTTCTTT. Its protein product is CASSKDRGGTEAFF. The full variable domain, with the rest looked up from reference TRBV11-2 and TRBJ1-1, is EAGVAQSPRYKIIEKRQSVAFWCNPISGHATLYWYQQILGQGPKLLIQFQNNGVVDDSQLPKDRFSAERLKGVDSTLKIQPAKLEDSAVYLCASSKDRGGTEAFFGQGTRLTVV.

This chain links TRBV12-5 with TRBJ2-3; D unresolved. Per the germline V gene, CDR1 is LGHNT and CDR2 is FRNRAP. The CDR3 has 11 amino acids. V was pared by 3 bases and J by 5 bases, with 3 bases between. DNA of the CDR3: TGTGCTAGTGGTTTCAGAGATACGCAGTATTTT. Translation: CASGFRDTQYF.

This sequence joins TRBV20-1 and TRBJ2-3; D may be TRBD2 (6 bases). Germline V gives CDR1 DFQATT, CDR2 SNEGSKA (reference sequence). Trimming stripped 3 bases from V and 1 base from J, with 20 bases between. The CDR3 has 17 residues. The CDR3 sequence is CSASRPASVQGTDTQYF. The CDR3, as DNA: TGCAGTGCTAGCCGCCCGGCTAGCGTTCAAGGCACAGATACGCAGTATTTT.

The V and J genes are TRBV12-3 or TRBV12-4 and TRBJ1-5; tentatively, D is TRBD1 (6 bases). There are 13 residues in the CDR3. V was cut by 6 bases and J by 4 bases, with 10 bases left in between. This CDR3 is CASSLQGNQPQHF. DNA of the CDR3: TGTGCCAGCAGCCTACAGGGTAATCAGCCCCAGCATTTT.

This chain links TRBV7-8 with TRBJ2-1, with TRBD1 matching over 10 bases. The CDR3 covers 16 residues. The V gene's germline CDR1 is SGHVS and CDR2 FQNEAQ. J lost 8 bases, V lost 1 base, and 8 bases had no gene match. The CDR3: CASSLGRDRGRHEQFF. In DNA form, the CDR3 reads TGTGCCAGCAGCTTAGGTCGGGACAGGGGACGGCATGAGCAGTTCTTC.

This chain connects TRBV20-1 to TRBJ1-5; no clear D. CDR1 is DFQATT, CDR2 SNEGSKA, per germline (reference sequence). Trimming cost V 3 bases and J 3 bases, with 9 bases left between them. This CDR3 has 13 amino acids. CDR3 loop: CSARSRINQPQHF. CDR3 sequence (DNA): TGCAGTGCTAGGTCGAGGATCAATCAGCCCCAGCATTTT.